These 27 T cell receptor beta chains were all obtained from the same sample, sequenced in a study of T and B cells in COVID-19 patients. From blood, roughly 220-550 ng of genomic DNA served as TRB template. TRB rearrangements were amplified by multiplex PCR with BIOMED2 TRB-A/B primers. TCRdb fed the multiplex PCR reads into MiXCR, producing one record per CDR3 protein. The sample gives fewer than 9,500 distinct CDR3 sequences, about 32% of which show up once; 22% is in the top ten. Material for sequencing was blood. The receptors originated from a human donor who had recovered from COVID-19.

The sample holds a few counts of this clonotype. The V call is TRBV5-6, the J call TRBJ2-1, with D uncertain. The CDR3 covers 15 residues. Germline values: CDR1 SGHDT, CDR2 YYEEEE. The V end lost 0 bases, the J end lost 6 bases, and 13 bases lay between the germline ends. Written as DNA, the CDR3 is TGTGCCAGCAGCTTGGGGCAGGCCGCCGGCAATGAGCAGTTCTTC. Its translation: CASSLGQAAGNEQFF.

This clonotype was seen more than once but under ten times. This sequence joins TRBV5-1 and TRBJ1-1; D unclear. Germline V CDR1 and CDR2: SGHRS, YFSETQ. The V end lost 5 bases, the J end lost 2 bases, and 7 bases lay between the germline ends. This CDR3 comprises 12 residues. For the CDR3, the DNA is TGCGCCAGCAGGTGGGATAACACTGAAGCTTTCTTT. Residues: CASRWDNTEAFF.

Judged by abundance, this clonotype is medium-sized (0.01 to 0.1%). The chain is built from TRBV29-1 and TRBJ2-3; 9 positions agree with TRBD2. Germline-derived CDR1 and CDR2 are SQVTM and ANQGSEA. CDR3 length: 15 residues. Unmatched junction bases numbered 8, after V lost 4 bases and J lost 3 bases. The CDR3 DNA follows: TGCAGCGTTGTGGCGGGGGGGGGTTTGACAGATACGCAGTATTTT. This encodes CSVVAGGGLTDTQYF.

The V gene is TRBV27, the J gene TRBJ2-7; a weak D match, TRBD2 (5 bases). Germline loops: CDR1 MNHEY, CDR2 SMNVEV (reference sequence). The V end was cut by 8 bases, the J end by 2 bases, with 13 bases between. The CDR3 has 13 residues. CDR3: CASFGKSTYEQYF. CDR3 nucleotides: TGTGCCAGCTTCGGGAAATCCACCTACGAGCAGTACTTC.

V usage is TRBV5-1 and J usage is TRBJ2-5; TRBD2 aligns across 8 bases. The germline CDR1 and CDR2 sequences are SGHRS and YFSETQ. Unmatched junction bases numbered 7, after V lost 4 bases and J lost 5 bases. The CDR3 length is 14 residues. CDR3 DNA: TGCGCCAGCAGCAGGGGCGGGGGGCGCGAGACCCAGTACTTC. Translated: CASSRGGGRETQYF.

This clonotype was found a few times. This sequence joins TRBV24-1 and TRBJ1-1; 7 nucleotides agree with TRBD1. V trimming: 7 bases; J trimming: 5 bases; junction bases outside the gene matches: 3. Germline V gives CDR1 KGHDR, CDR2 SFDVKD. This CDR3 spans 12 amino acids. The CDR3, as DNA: TGTGCCACCAGCCGACAGGGAACTGAAGCTTTCTTT. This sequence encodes CATSRQGTEAFF.

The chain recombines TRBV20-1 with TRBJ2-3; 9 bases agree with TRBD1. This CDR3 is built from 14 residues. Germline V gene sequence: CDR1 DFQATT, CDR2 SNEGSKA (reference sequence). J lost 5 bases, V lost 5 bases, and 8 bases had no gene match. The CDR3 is CSASGTGTQDTQYF. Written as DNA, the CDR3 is TGCAGTGCTTCCGGGACAGGGACCCAAGATACGCAGTATTTT.

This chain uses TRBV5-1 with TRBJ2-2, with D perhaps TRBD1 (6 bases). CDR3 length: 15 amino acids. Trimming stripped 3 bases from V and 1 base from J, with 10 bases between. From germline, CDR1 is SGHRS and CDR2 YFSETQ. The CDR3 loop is CASSSQGQNTGELFF. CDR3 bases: TGCGCCAGCAGCTCGCAGGGGCAGAACACCGGGGAGCTGTTTTTT.

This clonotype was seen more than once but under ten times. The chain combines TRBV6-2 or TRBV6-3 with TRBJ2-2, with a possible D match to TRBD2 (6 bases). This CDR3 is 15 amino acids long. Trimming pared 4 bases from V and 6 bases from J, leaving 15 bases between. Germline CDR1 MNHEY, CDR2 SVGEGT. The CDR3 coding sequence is TGTGCCAGCAGTTCGCGGGGCTTGATCTCCGGGGAGCTGTTTTTT. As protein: CASSSRGLISGELFF.

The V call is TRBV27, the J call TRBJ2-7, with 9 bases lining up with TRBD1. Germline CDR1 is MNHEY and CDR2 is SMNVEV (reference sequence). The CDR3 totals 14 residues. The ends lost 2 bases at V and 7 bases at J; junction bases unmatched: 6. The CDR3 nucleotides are TGTGCCAGCAGTTTAGGGACAGGGTGGAGAGAGCAGTACTTC. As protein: CASSLGTGWREQYF.

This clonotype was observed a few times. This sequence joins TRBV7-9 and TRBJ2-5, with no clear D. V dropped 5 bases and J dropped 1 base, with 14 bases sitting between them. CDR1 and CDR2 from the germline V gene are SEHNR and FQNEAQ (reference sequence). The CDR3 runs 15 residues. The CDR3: CASSPLELLQETQYF. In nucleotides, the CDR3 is TGTGCCAGCAGCCCCTTAGAGCTACTCCAAGAGACCCAGTACTTC.

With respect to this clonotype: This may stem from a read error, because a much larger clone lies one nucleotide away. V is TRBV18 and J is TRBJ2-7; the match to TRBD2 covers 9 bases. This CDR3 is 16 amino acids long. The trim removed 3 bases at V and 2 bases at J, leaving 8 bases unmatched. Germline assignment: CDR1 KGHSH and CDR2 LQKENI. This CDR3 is CASSPGLARSPYEQYF. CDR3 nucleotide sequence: TGTGCCAGCTCACCCGGACTAGCGAGGAGCCCCTACGAGCAGTACTTC.

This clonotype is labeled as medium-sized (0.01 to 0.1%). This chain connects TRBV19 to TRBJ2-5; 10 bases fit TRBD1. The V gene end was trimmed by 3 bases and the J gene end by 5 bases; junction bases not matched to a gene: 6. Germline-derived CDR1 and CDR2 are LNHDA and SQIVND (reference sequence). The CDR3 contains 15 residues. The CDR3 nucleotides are TGTGCCAGTAGTATGACCGGGACAGGGGTTGAGACCCAGTACTTC. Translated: CASSMTGTGVETQYF. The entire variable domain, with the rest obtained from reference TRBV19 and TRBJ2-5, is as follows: DGGITQSPKYLFRKEGQNVTLSCEQNLNHDAMYWYRQDPGQGLRLIYYSQIVNDFQKGDIAEGYSVSREKKESFPLTVTSAQKNPTAFYLCASSMTGTGVETQYFGPGTRLLVL.

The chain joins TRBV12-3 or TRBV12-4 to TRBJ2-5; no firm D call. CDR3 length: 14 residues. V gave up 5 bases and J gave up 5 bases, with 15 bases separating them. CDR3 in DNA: TGTGCCAGCAGTCGCCCACAGCGCGAGGAGACCCAGTACTTC. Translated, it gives CASSRPQREETQYF.

DNA for the CDR3: TGTGCCAGCAGTTACGATAGCGGGACCGGGGAGCTGTTTTTT. It translates to CASSYDSGTGELFF. V usage is TRBV6-5 and J usage is TRBJ2-2, with 7 nucleotides matching TRBD2. V gave up 2 bases and J gave up 5 bases; unmatched junction bases: 2. The CDR3 length is 14 residues. Germline values: CDR1 MNHEY, CDR2 SVGAGI.

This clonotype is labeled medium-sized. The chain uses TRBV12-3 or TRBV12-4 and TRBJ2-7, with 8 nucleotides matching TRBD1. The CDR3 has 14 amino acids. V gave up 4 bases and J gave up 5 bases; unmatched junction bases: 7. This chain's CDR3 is CASSYSGGIDEQYF. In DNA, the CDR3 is TGTGCCAGCAGTTACTCAGGGGGCATCGACGAGCAGTACTTC.

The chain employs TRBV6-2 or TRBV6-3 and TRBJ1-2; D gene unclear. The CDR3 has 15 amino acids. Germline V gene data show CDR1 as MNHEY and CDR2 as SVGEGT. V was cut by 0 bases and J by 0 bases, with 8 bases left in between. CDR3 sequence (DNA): TGTGCCAGCAGTTACTCAGGCACCACTAACTATGGCTACACCTTC. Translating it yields CASSYSGTTNYGYTF.

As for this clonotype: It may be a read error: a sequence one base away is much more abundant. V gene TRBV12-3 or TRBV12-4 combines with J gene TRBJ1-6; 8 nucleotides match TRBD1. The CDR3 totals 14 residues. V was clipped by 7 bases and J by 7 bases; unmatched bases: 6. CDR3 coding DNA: TGTGCCAGCAACCAACAGGGGGTAAATTCACCCCTCCACTTT. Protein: CASNQQGVNSPLHF.

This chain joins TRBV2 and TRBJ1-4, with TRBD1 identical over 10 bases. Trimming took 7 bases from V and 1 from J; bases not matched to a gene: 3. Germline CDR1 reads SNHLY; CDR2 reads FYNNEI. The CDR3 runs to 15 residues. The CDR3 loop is CASTRTGGTNEKLFF. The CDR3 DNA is TGTGCCAGCACACGGACAGGGGGAACTAATGAAAAACTGTTTTTT.

The CDR3: CASSEAGSLGLGRVSTDTQYF. DNA of the CDR3: TGTGCCAGCAGTGAAGCGGGCAGCTTGGGCCTAGGTCGGGTGTCCACAGATACGCAGTATTTT. The rearrangement uses TRBV2 and TRBJ2-3; D call uncertain. V was pared by 0 bases and J by 2 bases, with 27 bases between. This CDR3 spans 21 amino acids. From germline, CDR1 is SNHLY and CDR2 FYNNEI.

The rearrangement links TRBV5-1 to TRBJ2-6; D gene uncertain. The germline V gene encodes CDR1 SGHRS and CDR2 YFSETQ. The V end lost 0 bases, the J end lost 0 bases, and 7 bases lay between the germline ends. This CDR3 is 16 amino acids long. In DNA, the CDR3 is TGCGCCAGCAGCTTGGGAATGAGCTCTGGGGCCAACGTCCTGACTTTC. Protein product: CASSLGMSSGANVLTF.

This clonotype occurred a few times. The CDR3 nucleotides read TGTGCCAGCATGGGCGGGGGGCGAAACACCATATATTTT. Its protein is CASMGGGRNTIYF. The chain has TRBV6-5 and TRBJ1-3; D might be TRBD1 (6 bases). Between the trimmed V and J ends, which lost 7 bases and 5 bases, there was a span of 12 bases. CDR1 is MNHEY and CDR2 is SVGAGI in the germline V gene. The length of the CDR3 is 13 residues.

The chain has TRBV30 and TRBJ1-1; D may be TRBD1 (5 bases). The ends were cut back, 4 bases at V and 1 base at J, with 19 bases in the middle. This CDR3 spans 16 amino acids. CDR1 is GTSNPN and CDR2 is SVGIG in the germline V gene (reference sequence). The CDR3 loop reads CAWTFWDEIRNTEAFF. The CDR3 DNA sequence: TGTGCCTGGACCTTCTGGGACGAAATACGGAACACTGAAGCTTTCTTT.

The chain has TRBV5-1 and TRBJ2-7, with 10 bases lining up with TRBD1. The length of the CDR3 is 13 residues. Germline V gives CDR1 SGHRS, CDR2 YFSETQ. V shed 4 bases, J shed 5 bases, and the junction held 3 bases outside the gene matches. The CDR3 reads CASSLGQGNEQYF. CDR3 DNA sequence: TGCGCCAGCAGCCTGGGACAGGGGAACGAGCAGTACTTC.

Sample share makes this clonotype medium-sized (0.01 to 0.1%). The CDR3 sequence is CASISRSGANVLTF. CDR3 DNA: TGTGCCAGTATCAGCCGGTCTGGGGCCAACGTCCTGACTTTC. The chain employs TRBV19 and TRBJ2-6, with D hard to call. V gave up 7 bases and J gave up 1 base, with 8 bases separating them. The CDR3 has 14 amino acids. Germline V gene data show CDR1 as LNHDA and CDR2 as SQIVND (reference sequence).

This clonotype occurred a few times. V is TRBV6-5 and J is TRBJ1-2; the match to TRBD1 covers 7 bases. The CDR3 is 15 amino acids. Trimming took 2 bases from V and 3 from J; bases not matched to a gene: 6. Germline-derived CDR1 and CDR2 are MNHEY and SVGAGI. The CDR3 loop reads CASSYRGQTYYGYTF. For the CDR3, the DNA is TGTGCCAGCAGTTACCGGGGACAGACCTACTATGGCTACACCTTC.

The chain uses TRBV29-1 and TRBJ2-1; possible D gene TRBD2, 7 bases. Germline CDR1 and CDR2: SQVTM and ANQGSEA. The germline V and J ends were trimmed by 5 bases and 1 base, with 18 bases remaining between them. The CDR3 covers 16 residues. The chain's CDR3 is CSVQQGGGGSYNEQFF. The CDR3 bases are TGCAGCGTTCAGCAGGGAGGGGGGGGATCCTACAATGAGCAGTTCTTC.